The T cell receptor (beta chain) described here comes from a study of identical twins. A template switching step contributed a universal primer site, while unique molecular identifiers were present in the cDNA. TCRdb analysed the 5' RACE reads with MiXCR anew, one entry per CDR3 protein. Here the sample spans approximately 620,000 distinct CDR3 sequences, 8.6% being singletons. Among all donors, each was a healthy Caucasian. CDR1 is GTSNPN and CDR2 is SVGIG in the germline V gene (reference sequence). CDR3 length equals 14 residues. Deletions cut 3 bases from V and 6 bases from J, with 16 bases between. These records were also assigned to another study, of yellow fever vaccine responses in identical twins.

Material for sequencing was PBMCs. The receptor comes from a woman younger than 30 in good health. The V and J genes are TRBV30 and TRBJ2-3; no clear D gene. The CDR3 sequence is CAWSPGGGADTQYF. CDR3 bases: TGTGCCTGGAGCCCCGGTGGTGGTGCGGATACGCAGTATTTT.